The sample holds a few counts of the clone carrying this TCR beta chain. This sample is drawn from a study of T-cell reconstitution after alpha-beta-depleted transplantation in children. Unique molecular identifiers featured in how the TCRbeta library was prepared. TCRdb analysed the PCR reads with MiXCR anew, one entry per CDR3 protein. The sample includes about 540,000 distinct CDR3 sequences, approximately 20% of them seen just once. V was shortened by 3 bases and J by 0 bases, with 14 bases between the two germline ends. Germline-derived CDR1 and CDR2 are SGDLS and YYNGEE. CDR3 length equals 16 residues.

The source was PBMCs from the stem cell graft donor, collected from the stem cell graft. This chain connects TRBV9 to TRBJ2-3; D unclear. The receptor was isolated from a human donor who donated a stem cell graft to a child with acute lymphoblastic leukemia. CDR3 protein: CASSGHYETSTDTQYF. CDR3 nucleotide sequence: TGTGCCAGCAGCGGACACTATGAAACTAGCACAGATACGCAGTATTTT.